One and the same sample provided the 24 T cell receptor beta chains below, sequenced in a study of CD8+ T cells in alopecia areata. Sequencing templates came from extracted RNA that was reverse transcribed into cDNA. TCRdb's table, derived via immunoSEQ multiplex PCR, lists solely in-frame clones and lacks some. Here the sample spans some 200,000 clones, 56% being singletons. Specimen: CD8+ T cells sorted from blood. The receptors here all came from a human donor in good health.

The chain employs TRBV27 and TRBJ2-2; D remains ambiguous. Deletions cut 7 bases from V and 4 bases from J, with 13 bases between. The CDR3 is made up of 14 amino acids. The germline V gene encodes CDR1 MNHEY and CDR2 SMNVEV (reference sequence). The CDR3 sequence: CASNGLPGTGELFF. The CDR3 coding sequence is TGTGCCAGCAACGGGCTGCCGGGCACCGGGGAGCTGTTTTTT.

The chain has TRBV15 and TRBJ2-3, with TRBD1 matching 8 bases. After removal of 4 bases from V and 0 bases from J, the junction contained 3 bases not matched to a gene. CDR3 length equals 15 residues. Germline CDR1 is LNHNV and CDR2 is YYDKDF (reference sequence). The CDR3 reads CATSMTGVSTDTQYF. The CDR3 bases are TGTGCCACCAGCATGACAGGGGTGAGCACAGATACGCAGTATTTT.

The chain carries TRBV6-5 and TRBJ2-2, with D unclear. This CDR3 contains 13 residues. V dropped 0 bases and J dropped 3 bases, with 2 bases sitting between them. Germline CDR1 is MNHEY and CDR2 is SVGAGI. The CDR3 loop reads CASSYSYTGELFF. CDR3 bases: TGTGCCAGCAGTTACTCTTACACCGGGGAGCTGTTTTTT.

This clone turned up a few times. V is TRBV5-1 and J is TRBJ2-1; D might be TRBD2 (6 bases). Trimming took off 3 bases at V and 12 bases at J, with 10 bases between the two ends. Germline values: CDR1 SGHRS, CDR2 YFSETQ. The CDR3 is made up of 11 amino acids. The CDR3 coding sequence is TGCGCCAGCAGCTCCGGGACTTGGCAGTTCTTC. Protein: CASSSGTWQFF.

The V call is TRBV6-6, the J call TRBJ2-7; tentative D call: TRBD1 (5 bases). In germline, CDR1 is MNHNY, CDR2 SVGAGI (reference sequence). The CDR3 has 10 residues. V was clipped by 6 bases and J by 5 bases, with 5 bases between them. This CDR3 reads CASRGDEQYF. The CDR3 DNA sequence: TGTGCCAGCAGAGGGGACGAGCAGTACTTC.

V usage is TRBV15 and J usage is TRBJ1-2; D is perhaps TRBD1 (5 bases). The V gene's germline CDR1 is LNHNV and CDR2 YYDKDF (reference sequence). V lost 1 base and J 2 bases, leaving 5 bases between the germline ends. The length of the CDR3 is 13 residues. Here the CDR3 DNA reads TGTGCCACCAGCAGAGGACAGAACTATGGCTACACCTTC. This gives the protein CATSRGQNYGYTF.

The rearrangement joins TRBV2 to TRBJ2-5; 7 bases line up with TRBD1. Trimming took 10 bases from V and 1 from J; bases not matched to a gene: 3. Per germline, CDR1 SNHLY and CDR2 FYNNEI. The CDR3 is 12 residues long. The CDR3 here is CATTGAQETQYF. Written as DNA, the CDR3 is TGTGCCACCACAGGGGCCCAAGAGACCCAGTACTTC.

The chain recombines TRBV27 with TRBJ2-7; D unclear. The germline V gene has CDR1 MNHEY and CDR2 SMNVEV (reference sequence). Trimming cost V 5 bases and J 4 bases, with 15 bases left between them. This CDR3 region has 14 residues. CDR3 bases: TGTGCCAGCAGTCCGATACCTCCCCAATACGAGCAGTACTTC. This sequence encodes CASSPIPPQYEQYF.

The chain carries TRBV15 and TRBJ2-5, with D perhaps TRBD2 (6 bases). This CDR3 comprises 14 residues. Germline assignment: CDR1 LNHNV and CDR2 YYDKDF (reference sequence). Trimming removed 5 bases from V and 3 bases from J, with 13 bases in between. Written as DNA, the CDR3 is TGTGCCACCAGCGATACTAGCTGGGAAGAGACCCAGTACTTC. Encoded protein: CATSDTSWEETQYF. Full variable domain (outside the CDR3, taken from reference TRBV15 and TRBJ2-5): DAMVIQNPRYQVTQFGKPVTLSCSQTLNHNVMYWYQQKSSQAPKLLFHYYDKDFNNEADTPDNFQSRRPNTSFCFLDIRSPGLGDTAMYLCATSDTSWEETQYFGPGTRLLVL.

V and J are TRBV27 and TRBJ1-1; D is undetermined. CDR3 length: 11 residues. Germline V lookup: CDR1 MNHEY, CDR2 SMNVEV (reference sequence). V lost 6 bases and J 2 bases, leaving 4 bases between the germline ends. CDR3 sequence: CASRSNTEAFF. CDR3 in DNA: TGTGCCAGCAGGTCCAACACTGAAGCTTTCTTT.

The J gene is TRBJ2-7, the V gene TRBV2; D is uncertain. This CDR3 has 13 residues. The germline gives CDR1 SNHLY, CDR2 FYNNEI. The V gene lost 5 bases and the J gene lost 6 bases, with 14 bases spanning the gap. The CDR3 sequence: CASSQDHFGEQYF. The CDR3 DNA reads TGTGCCAGCAGTCAAGACCATTTTGGCGAGCAGTACTTC.

CDR3 sequence: CASSPDGYTGGYTF. CDR3 sequence (DNA): TGCGCCAGCAGTCCCGATGGCTACACGGGCGGCTACACCTTC. The chain has TRBV5-1 and TRBJ1-2; D is unclear. The CDR3 is 14 residues long. Germline CDR1 reads SGHRS; CDR2 reads YFSETQ. Trimming removed 5 bases at V and 8 bases at J, with 19 bases between.

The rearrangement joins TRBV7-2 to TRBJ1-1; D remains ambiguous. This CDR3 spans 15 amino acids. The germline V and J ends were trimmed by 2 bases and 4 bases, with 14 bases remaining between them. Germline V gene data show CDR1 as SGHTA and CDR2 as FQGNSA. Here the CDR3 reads CASSLNWSGITEAFF. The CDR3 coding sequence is TGTGCCAGCAGCTTAAACTGGTCCGGGATCACTGAAGCTTTCTTT.

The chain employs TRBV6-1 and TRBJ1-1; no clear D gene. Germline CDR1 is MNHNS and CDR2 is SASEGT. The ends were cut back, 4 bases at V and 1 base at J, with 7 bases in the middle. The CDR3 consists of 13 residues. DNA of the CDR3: TGTGCCAGCAGTGCAGCGTCGAACACTGAAGCTTTCTTT. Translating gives CASSAASNTEAFF.

The CDR3 DNA is TGTGCCAGCGGACACTCGGCCTACGAGCAGTACTTC. Encoded protein: CASGHSAYEQYF. The chain joins TRBV7-9 to TRBJ2-7; perhaps TRBD1 as D (5 bases). In germline, CDR1 is SEHNR, CDR2 FQNEAQ (reference sequence). The CDR3 is made up of 12 amino acids. The V and J ends lost 8 bases and 2 bases respectively, with 10 bases between them.

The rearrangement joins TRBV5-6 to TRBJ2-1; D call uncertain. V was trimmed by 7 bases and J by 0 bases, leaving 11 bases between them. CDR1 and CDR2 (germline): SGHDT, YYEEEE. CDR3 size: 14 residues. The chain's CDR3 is CASAPGSSYNEQFF. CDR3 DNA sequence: TGTGCCAGCGCTCCTGGTAGCTCCTACAATGAGCAGTTCTTC.

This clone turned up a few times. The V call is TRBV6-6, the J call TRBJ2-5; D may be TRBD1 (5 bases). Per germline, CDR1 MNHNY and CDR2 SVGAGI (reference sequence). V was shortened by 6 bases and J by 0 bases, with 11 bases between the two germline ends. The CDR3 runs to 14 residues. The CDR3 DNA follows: TGTGCCAGCAGGGAACAGGTGGACCAAGAGACCCAGTACTTC. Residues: CASREQVDQETQYF.

CDR3 in DNA: TGTGCCAGCAGCTTTCACCCCCACTCTTCAGGGGATACGCAGTATTTT. Its protein product is CASSFHPHSSGDTQYF. This chain uses TRBV5-4 with TRBJ2-3; a weak D match, TRBD1 (5 bases). Trimming took off 2 bases at V and 6 bases at J, with 19 bases between the two ends. The germline CDR1 and CDR2 sequences are SGHNT and YYREEE (reference sequence). The CDR3 extends over 16 amino acids.

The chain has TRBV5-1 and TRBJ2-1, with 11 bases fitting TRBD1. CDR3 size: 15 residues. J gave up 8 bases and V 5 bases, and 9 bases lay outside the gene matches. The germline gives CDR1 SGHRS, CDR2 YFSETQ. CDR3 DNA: TGCGCCAGCAGAACGGACAGGGGGCGCAATCATGAGCAGTTCTTC. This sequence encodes CASRTDRGRNHEQFF.

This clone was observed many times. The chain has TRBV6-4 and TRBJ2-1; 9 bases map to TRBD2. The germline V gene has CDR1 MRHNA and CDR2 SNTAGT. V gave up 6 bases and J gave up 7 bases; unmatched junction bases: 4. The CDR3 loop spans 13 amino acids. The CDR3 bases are TGTGCCAGCAGCAGCGGGGGGATAAATGAGCAGTTCTTC. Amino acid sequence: CASSSGGINEQFF.

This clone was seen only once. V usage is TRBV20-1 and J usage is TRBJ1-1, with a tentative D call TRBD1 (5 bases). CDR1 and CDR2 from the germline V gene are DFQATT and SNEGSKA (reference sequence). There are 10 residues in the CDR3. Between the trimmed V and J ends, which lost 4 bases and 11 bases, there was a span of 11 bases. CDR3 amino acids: CSAIRDEAFF. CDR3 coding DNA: TGCAGTGCTATCCGGGACGAGGCTTTCTTT.

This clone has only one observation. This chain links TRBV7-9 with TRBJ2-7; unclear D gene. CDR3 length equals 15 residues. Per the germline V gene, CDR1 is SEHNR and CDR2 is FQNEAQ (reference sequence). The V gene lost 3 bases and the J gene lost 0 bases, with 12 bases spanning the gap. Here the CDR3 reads CASSLANPASYEQYF. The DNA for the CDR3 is TGTGCCAGCAGCTTGGCGAACCCTGCCTCCTACGAGCAGTACTTC.

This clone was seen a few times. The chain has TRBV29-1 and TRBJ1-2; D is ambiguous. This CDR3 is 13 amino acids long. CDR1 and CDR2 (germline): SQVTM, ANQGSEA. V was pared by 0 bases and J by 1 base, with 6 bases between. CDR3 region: CSVEDGHNYGYTF. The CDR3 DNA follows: TGCAGCGTTGAAGACGGCCATAACTATGGCTACACCTTC. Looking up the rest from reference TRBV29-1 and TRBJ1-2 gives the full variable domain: SAVISQKPSRDICQRGTSLTIQCQVDSQVTMMFWYRQQPGQSLTLIATANQGSEATYESGFVIDKFPISRPNLTFSTLTVSNMSPEDSSIYLCSVEDGHNYGYTFGSGTRLTVV.

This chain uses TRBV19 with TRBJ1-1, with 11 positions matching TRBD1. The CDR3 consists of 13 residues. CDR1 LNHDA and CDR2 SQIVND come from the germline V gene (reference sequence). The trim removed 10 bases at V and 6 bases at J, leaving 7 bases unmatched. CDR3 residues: CATEPGQGAEAFF. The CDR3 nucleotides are TGTGCCACCGAACCGGGACAGGGGGCTGAAGCTTTCTTT. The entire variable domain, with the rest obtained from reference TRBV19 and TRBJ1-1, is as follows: DGGITQSPKYLFRKEGQNVTLSCEQNLNHDAMYWYRQDPGQGLRLIYYSQIVNDFQKGDIAEGYSVSREKKESFPLTVTSAQKNPTAFYLCATEPGQGAEAFFGQGTRLTVV.